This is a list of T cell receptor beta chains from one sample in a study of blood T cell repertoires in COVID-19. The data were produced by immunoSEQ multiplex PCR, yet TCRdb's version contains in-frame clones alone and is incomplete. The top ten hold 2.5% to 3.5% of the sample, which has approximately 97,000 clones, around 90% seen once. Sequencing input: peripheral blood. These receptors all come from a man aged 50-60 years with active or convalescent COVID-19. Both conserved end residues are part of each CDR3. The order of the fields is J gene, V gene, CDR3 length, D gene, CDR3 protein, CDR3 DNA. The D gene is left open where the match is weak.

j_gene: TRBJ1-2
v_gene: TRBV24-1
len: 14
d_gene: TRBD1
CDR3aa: CATSDTTGTYGYTF
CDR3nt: TGTGCCACCAGTGACACGACAGGGACCTATGGCTACACCTTC

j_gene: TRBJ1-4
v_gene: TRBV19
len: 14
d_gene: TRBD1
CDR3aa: CASSSPGTGEELFF
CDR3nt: TGTGCCAGTAGTAGTCCCGGGACAGGGGAGGAACTGTTTTTT

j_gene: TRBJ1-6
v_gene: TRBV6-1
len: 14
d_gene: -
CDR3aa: CASSDRGEDSPLHF
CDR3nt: TGTGCCAGCAGTGACAGGGGAGAGGATTCACCCCTCCACTTT

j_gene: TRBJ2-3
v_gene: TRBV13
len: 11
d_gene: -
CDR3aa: CASSLAGTQYF
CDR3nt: TGTGCCAGCAGCTTAGCAGGTACGCAGTATTTT

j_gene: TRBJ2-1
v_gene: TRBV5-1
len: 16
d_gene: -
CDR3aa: CASSPTTGLARNEQFF
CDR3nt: TGCGCCAGCAGCCCCACAACCGGCCTGGCGAGGAATGAGCAGTTCTTC

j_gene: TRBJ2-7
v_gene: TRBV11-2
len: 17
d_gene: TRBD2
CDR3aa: CASSRTGTSGGPYEQYF
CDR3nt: TGTGCCAGCAGCAGAACCGGGACTAGCGGGGGGCCCTACGAGCAGTACTTC

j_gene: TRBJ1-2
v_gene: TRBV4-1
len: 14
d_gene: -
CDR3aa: CASSQVLINYGYTF
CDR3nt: TGCGCCAGCAGCCAAGTCTTAATTAACTATGGCTACACCTTC

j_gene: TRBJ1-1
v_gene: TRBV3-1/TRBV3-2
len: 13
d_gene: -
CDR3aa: CAAGRGRGTEAFF
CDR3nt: TGTGCCGCCGGTAGAGGGAGGGGCACTGAAGCTTTCTTT

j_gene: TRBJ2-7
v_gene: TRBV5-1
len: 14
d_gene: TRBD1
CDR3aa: CASSSRTGDDEQYF
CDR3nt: TGCGCCAGCAGCTCCAGGACAGGGGATGACGAGCAGTACTTC

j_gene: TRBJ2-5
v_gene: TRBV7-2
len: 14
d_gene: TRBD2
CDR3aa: CASSRSGGQETQYF
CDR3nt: TGTGCCAGCAGCCGTAGCGGGGGTCAAGAGACCCAGTACTTC

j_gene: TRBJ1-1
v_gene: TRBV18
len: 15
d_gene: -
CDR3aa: CASSPPVAQNTEAFF
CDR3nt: TGTGCCAGCTCACCACCAGTGGCACAAAACACTGAAGCTTTCTTT